A single sample gave rise to the 32 T cell receptor beta chains below, sequenced in a study of blood T cell repertoires in COVID-19. The data were produced by immunoSEQ multiplex PCR, yet TCRdb's version contains in-frame clones alone and is incomplete. The top ten clones hold 15% to 20% of a sample with 90,000 to 110,000 clones, around 76% of them seen once. Sequencing was performed on peripheral blood. The receptor set was obtained from a woman in her 70s with acute or convalescent COVID-19.

The chain combines TRBV2 with TRBJ2-1; 9 nucleotides line up with TRBD1. In germline, CDR1 is SNHLY, CDR2 FYNNEI. CDR3 length: 17 amino acids. The trim removed 1 base at V and 2 bases at J, leaving 6 bases unmatched. The CDR3: CASSEVPDRGAYNEQFF. In nucleotides, the CDR3 is TGTGCCAGCAGTGAAGTCCCCGACAGGGGGGCCTACAATGAGCAGTTCTTC. The full variable domain, its missing parts supplied by reference TRBV2 and TRBJ2-1, is EPEVTQTPSHQVTQMGQEVILRCVPISNHLYFYWYRQILGQKVEFLVSFYNNEISEKSEIFDDQFSVERPDGSNFTLKIRSTKLEDSAMYFCASSEVPDRGAYNEQFFGPGTRLTVL.

The chain combines TRBV5-4 with TRBJ1-1; a weak D match, TRBD1 (6 bases). The CDR3 has 12 residues. Germline CDR1 and CDR2: SGHNT and YYREEE (reference sequence). The V and J ends lost 4 bases and 8 bases respectively, with 12 bases between them. CDR3 sequence (DNA): TGTGCCAGCAGCCCGGACAGTAGAGAAGCTTTCTTT. Protein product: CASSPDSREAFF.

The chain has TRBV9 and TRBJ2-2; 10 positions agree with TRBD1. The CDR3 extends over 17 amino acids. Looked up from germline, CDR1 is SGDLS and CDR2 is YYNGEE. The V segment lost 3 bases and the J segment 3 bases; nucleotides outside the gene matches: 8. CDR3 sequence (DNA): TGTGCCAGCAGCGCCGACGGGACAGGGGTTCACACCGGGGAGCTGTTTTTT. Encoded protein: CASSADGTGVHTGELFF. The whole variable domain, filled in from reference TRBV9 and TRBJ2-2, reads DSGVTQTPKHLITATGQRVTLRCSPRSGDLSVYWYQQSLDQGLQFLIQYYNGEERAKGNILERFSAQQFPDLHSELNLSSLELGDSALYFCASSADGTGVHTGELFFGEGSRLTVL.

This chain uses TRBV18 with TRBJ2-5, with a possible D match to TRBD1 (6 bases). In germline, CDR1 is KGHSH, CDR2 LQKENI. The V end was cut by 2 bases, the J end by 0 bases, with 7 bases between. CDR3 size: 14 residues. CDR3 coding DNA: TGTGCCAGCTCACCAGGGGGCTACCAAGAGACCCAGTACTTC. Translating it yields CASSPGGYQETQYF.

This chain connects TRBV5-1 to TRBJ2-3, with 11 bases aligning to TRBD1. The germline V gene has CDR1 SGHRS and CDR2 YFSETQ. Losses at the gene ends were 6 bases for V and 3 bases for J; bases not matched to a gene: 9. The length of the CDR3 is 16 residues. CDR3: CASKPGQGVRTDTQYF. For the CDR3, the DNA is TGCGCCAGCAAACCGGGACAGGGGGTGCGGACAGATACGCAGTATTTT.

This clone was picked up a small number of times. The rearrangement uses TRBV10-2 and TRBJ1-5; a possible D gene is TRBD1 (5 bases). Trimming removed 0 bases from V and 3 bases from J, with 6 bases in between. The CDR3 sequence is 14 residues long. The germline V gene has CDR1 WSHSY and CDR2 SAAADI. CDR3 DNA: TGCGCCAGCAGTGAGTCGGGGCTCAATCAGCCCCAGCATTTT. Translated: CASSESGLNQPQHF.

The J gene is TRBJ2-5, the V gene TRBV5-5; TRBD2 is a possible D gene (5 bases). The CDR3 is made up of 15 amino acids. Germline lookup yields CDR1 SGHKS and CDR2 YYEKEE (reference sequence). V lost 0 bases and J lost 4, with 13 bases in between. CDR3 DNA sequence: TGTGCCAGCAGCTTGGGCCTCGGGGTCACAGAGACCCAGTACTTC. Amino acids: CASSLGLGVTETQYF.

This clone was seen only a few times. This rearrangement joins TRBV7-2 to TRBJ2-3, with 10 bases matching TRBD2. Germline CDR1 SGHTA, CDR2 FQGNSA. V lost 3 bases and J lost 0; bases outside the gene matches: 6. The CDR3 is made up of 17 amino acids. CDR3 nucleotide sequence: TGTGCCAGCAGCTTTAGTAGCGGGGGGACCAGCACAGATACGCAGTATTTT. This codes for CASSFSSGGTSTDTQYF.

The sample holds a few counts of this clone. J is TRBJ1-4 and V is TRBV2; 8 bases are a match to TRBD1. Per the germline V gene, CDR1 is SNHLY and CDR2 is FYNNEI. The V gene end was trimmed by 6 bases and the J gene end by 3 bases; junction bases not matched to a gene: 6. The CDR3 is made up of 15 amino acids. The CDR3 here is CASRNPGQANEKLFF. CDR3 nucleotides: TGTGCCAGCAGGAACCCGGGACAGGCTAATGAAAAACTGTTTTTT.

The chain recombines TRBV2 with TRBJ1-4, with D perhaps TRBD1 (5 bases). This CDR3 has 15 residues. Trimming took off 2 bases at V and 3 bases at J, with 10 bases between the two ends. Germline CDR1 SNHLY, CDR2 FYNNEI. CDR3 loop: CASSESRVSNEKLFF. DNA of the CDR3: TGTGCCAGCAGTGAAAGCAGGGTGTCTAATGAAAAACTGTTTTTT.

In DNA form, the CDR3 reads TGTGCCAGCAGCAAAGTTTCGGGACAGGGGACATCGGGGGAGCTGTTTTTT. Translation: CASSKVSGQGTSGELFF. The chain links TRBV21-1 to TRBJ2-2; the table calls TRBD1, which could not be checked here. TRBV21-1 represents a pseudogene. The CDR3 totals 17 residues.

This chain joins TRBV2 and TRBJ1-6, with D unclear. The germline gives CDR1 SNHLY, CDR2 FYNNEI. The CDR3 has 12 residues. V gave up 1 base and J gave up 9 bases, with 4 bases separating them. CDR3 coding DNA: TGTGCCAGCAGTGAAGACTTTTCACCCCTCCACTTT. It yields the protein CASSEDFSPLHF.

The chain is built from TRBV30 and TRBJ1-3, with a tentative D call TRBD1 (6 bases). There are 15 residues in the CDR3. The V gene lost 2 bases and the J gene lost 5 bases, with 16 bases spanning the gap. In germline, CDR1 is GTSNPN, CDR2 SVGIG (reference sequence). This chain's CDR3 is CAWSTAGRGRNTIYF. CDR3 sequence (DNA): TGTGCCTGGAGTACCGCGGGCAGGGGAAGAAACACCATATATTTT.

The chain has TRBV28 and TRBJ1-6, with a tentative D call TRBD1 (6 bases). Germline V gene data show CDR1 as MDHEN and CDR2 as SYDVKM. Trimming took off 6 bases at V and 8 bases at J, with 14 bases between the two ends. This CDR3 has 14 amino acids. The DNA for the CDR3 is TGTGCCAGCAGGTTCAGGGGTAGGCATTCACCCCTCCACTTT. Its translation: CASRFRGRHSPLHF.

This clone is medium-sized within its sample. The V gene is TRBV27, the J gene TRBJ2-1; 7 bases line up with TRBD2. From germline, CDR1 is MNHEY and CDR2 SMNVEV (reference sequence). The length of the CDR3 is 15 residues. Germline trimming cut 2 bases from V and 1 base from J; bases unmatched to any gene: 2. The CDR3 DNA follows: TGTGCCAGCAGTTTACAGCGGGGATCCTACAATGAGCAGTTCTTC. Its translation is CASSLQRGSYNEQFF.

The chain links TRBV5-1 to TRBJ2-4, with D possibly matching TRBD1 (6 bases). The length of the CDR3 is 12 residues. Trimming shortened V by 0 bases and J by 8 bases, and 6 bases separated the two germline ends. Germline V lookup: CDR1 SGHRS, CDR2 YFSETQ. CDR3 loop: CASSLEGDIQYF. The CDR3 nucleotides are TGCGCCAGCAGCTTGGAGGGGGACATTCAGTACTTC.

The chain employs TRBV6-2 or TRBV6-3 and TRBJ2-7; 9 bases agree with TRBD1. V trimming: 4 bases; J trimming: 2 bases; junction bases outside the gene matches: 3. The CDR3 loop spans 14 amino acids. Germline CDR1 MNHEY, CDR2 SVGEGT. This chain's CDR3 is CASSSGQGTYEQYF. The CDR3 DNA is TGTGCCAGCAGTTCGGGACAGGGTACCTACGAGCAGTACTTC.

This rearrangement joins TRBV11-2 to TRBJ2-5; 8 nucleotides match TRBD2. Germline trimming cut 0 bases from V and 4 bases from J; bases unmatched to any gene: 7. This CDR3 has 16 amino acids. From germline, CDR1 is SGHAT and CDR2 FQNNGV. CDR3 in amino acids: CASSLDGGAGRETQYF. The CDR3 DNA is TGTGCCAGCAGCTTAGACGGGGGGGCCGGTAGAGAGACCCAGTACTTC.

This chain joins TRBV7-2 and TRBJ2-3, with D maybe TRBD1 (5 bases). CDR3 length equals 18 residues. V was trimmed by 1 base and J by 0 bases, leaving 17 bases between them. The V gene's germline CDR1 is SGHTA and CDR2 FQGNSA. CDR3 nucleotides: TGTGCCAGCAGCTTAGGGATGGCAGGGATCCCTAGCACAGATACGCAGTATTTT. Translated: CASSLGMAGIPSTDTQYF. Combining the CDR3 with reference TRBV7-2 and TRBJ2-3 gives the whole variable domain GAGVSQSPSNKVTEKGKDVELRCDPISGHTALYWYRQSLGQGLEFLIYFQGNSAPDKSGLPSDRFSAERTGGSVSTLTIQRTQQEDSAVYLCASSLGMAGIPSTDTQYFGPGTRLTVL.

The V call is TRBV28, the J call TRBJ1-2; the D is unclear. This CDR3 contains 12 residues. Trimming shortened V by 11 bases and J by 4 bases, and 14 bases separated the two germline ends. The germline CDR1 and CDR2 sequences are MDHEN and SYDVKM. CDR3 loop: CAATGHGYGYTF. For the CDR3, the DNA is TGTGCCGCTACTGGGCACGGCTATGGCTACACCTTC.

The rearrangement joins TRBV27 to TRBJ1-6; D not resolved. The CDR3 extends over 15 amino acids. Germline V gene lookup returns CDR1 MNHEY and CDR2 SMNVEV (reference sequence). V lost 5 bases, J lost 0 bases, and 8 bases lay in between. CDR3 sequence (DNA): TGTGCCAGCAGTGCGCCGGGCTCCTATAATTCACCCCTCCACTTT. Translation gives CASSAPGSYNSPLHF.

This clone occurred a few times. The rearrangement links TRBV6-1 to TRBJ1-1; TRBD1 agrees at 7 bases. The CDR3 loop spans 14 amino acids. Germline CDR1 and CDR2: MNHNS and SASEGT. Unmatched junction bases numbered 3, after V lost 3 bases and J lost 2 bases. The DNA for the CDR3 is TGTGCCAGCAGTGAGTGGACAGGAAACACTGAAGCTTTCTTT. Its translation: CASSEWTGNTEAFF.

This chain links TRBV5-4 with TRBJ1-1; possible D gene TRBD1, 6 bases. The length of the CDR3 is 14 residues. V lost 4 bases, J lost 1 base, and 11 bases lay in between. Looked up from germline, CDR1 is SGHNT and CDR2 is YYREEE (reference sequence). The CDR3 DNA reads TGTGCCAGCAGCCCGGGACAATGGAACACTGAAGCTTTCTTT. Translation gives CASSPGQWNTEAFF.

This chain uses TRBV5-1 with TRBJ2-2, with TRBD1 matching over 9 bases. Germline assignment: CDR1 SGHRS and CDR2 YFSETQ. After removal of 4 bases from V and 0 bases from J, the junction contained 4 bases not matched to a gene. CDR3 length equals 16 residues. The CDR3 is CASSTTGGPNTGELFF. In DNA, the CDR3 is TGCGCCAGCAGCACAACAGGGGGCCCGAACACCGGGGAGCTGTTTTTT.

This sequence joins TRBV5-1 and TRBJ1-2; TRBD1 aligns across 8 bases. The CDR3 length is 15 residues. Germline loops: CDR1 SGHRS, CDR2 YFSETQ. Trimming at V came to 2 bases and at J to 7 bases, leaving 10 bases not matched to a gene. CDR3 loop: CASSLSAQGASGYTF. In DNA form, the CDR3 reads TGCGCCAGCAGCTTATCCGCGCAGGGGGCAAGTGGCTACACCTTC.

This clone appeared once. This sequence joins TRBV24-1 and TRBJ2-4; 10 positions match TRBD1. Germline V gene data show CDR1 as KGHDR and CDR2 as SFDVKD. V trimming: 0 bases; J trimming: 0 bases; junction bases outside the gene matches: 22. CDR3 size: 24 residues. The CDR3 DNA is TGTGCCACCAGTGATTTGGGCCGACCCCGGGCCGGGACAGGGGTTGGTTTAGCCAAAAACATTCAGTACTTC. It codes for CATSDLGRPRAGTGVGLAKNIQYF.

This clone was seen a handful of times. V is TRBV24-1 and J is TRBJ1-5; 8 bases map to TRBD1. The germline gives CDR1 KGHDR, CDR2 SFDVKD. With V trimmed by 3 bases and J by 4 bases, 4 bases remained unmatched. This CDR3 has 15 residues. The CDR3 nucleotides are TGTGCCACCAGTGATCCAACAGGGGGGAATCAGCCCCAGCATTTT. This encodes CATSDPTGGNQPQHF.

The rearrangement links TRBV6-2 or TRBV6-3 to TRBJ1-2; TRBD1 aligns across 8 bases. The ends lost 5 bases at V and 7 bases at J; junction bases unmatched: 6. From germline, CDR1 is MNHEY and CDR2 SVGEGT. The CDR3 is made up of 13 amino acids. The CDR3 spells CASSRQGRSGYTF. CDR3 in DNA: TGTGCCAGCAGTCGACAGGGGCGTAGTGGCTACACCTTC.

This chain connects TRBV5-6 to TRBJ2-5; D is uncertain. V lost 2 bases, J lost 1 base, and 9 bases lay in between. CDR1 is SGHDT and CDR2 is YYEEEE in the germline V gene. The CDR3 loop spans 14 amino acids. For the CDR3, the DNA is TGTGCCAGCAGCTTTAGCACGGCCCAAGAGACCCAGTACTTC. Residues: CASSFSTAQETQYF.

The J gene is TRBJ2-1, the V gene TRBV18; no reliable D call. The CDR3 extends over 15 amino acids. Per the germline V gene, CDR1 is KGHSH and CDR2 is LQKENI. V gave up 2 bases and J gave up 3 bases, with 11 bases separating them. In DNA, the CDR3 is TGTGCCAGCTCACCAACCCAGGTCAGCTACAATGAGCAGTTCTTC. Protein sequence: CASSPTQVSYNEQFF.

This sequence joins TRBV6-6 and TRBJ2-2; 8 bases map to TRBD1. Germline lookup yields CDR1 MNHNY and CDR2 SVGAGI (reference sequence). V dropped 6 bases and J dropped 4; count of bases not matched to a gene: 7. CDR3 length: 15 amino acids. As DNA, the CDR3 is TGTGCCAGCAGCTTAAATACAGGGGGCACCGGGGAGCTGTTTTTT. The encoded protein is CASSLNTGGTGELFF.

The V and J genes are TRBV6-5 and TRBJ1-4; 7 bases are shared with TRBD1. Per the germline V gene, CDR1 is MNHEY and CDR2 is SVGAGI. V gave up 5 bases and J gave up 7 bases; unmatched junction bases: 10. This CDR3 region has 15 residues. The CDR3 DNA is TGTGCCAGCAGTAAACAGGGGATGGGCGGTGAAAAACTGTTTTTT. It specifies CASSKQGMGGEKLFF.